This TCR beta chain was sequenced for a study of CD8+ T cells in alopecia areata. Deletions cut 5 bases from V and 3 bases from J, with 8 bases between. Germline assignment: CDR1 SGHAT and CDR2 FQNNGV. The CDR3 is 12 residues long. RNA was isolated and reverse transcribed to cDNA, the sequencing template. Repertoires were generated with immunoSEQ multiplex PCR, while TCRdb's copy carries only in-frame clones and drops some. The repertoire has some 110,000 clones, roughly 66% of them found once; the top ten carry around 3%. On this clone itself: Its antigen remains unidentified.

Findings and caveats of the study: An increase in clonality over normal scalp was evident in lesional scalp, especially alopecia totalis/universalis. Normal skin's resident alphabeta T cells are sequenced alongside lesional scalp T cells.

Sequencing input: CD4+ T cells sorted from blood. This sequence joins TRBV11-2 and TRBJ2-7; D gene unclear. The clonotype comes from a human donor in good health. CDR3 protein: CASSQLGYEQYF. The CDR3 coding sequence is TGTGCCAGCAGCCAGCTTGGCTACGAGCAGTACTTC.